Detailed here is one T cell receptor (beta chain). Its antigen is not identified. The data derive from a study of PD-L1 blockade in urothelial cancer. Study-wide context: Blood was evaluated 3 weeks (second dose) and 6 weeks after therapy began.

The study's findings and limits: TCR clonality was measured in pretreatment peripheral blood. Clonality below the median predicted better survival.

Per the germline V gene, CDR1 is KGHSH and CDR2 is LQKENI. The CDR3 has 15 residues. The J segment lost 5 bases and the V segment lost 4 bases, leaving 8 bases of the junction unmatched. Time point of the sample: peripheral blood 6 weeks after treatment start. Patients each gave 1 to 8 samples, pretreatment and on-treatment. Sequenced by immunoSEQ multiplex PCR; TCRdb stores in-frame clones only, minus some. The sample contains around 66,000 clones, roughly 86% of which appear only once. This chain connects TRBV18 to TRBJ1-5, with 7 bases identical to TRBD1. Sequenced here: PBMCs, sampled around atezolizumab (anti-PD-L1) treatment. The sequence derives from a man between 60 and 75 years old with urothelial cancer. For the CDR3, the DNA is TGTGCCAGCTCACAGAGCCGACAGGGCTATCAGCCCCAGCATTTT. Translating gives CASSQSRQGYQPQHF. The variable domain in full, completed from reference TRBV18 and TRBJ1-5, reads NAGVMQNPRHLVRRRGQEARLRCSPMKGHSHVYWYRQLPEEGLKFMVYLQKENIIDESGMPKERFSAEFPKEGPSILRIQQVVRGDSAAYFCASSQSRQGYQPQHFGDGTRLSIL.